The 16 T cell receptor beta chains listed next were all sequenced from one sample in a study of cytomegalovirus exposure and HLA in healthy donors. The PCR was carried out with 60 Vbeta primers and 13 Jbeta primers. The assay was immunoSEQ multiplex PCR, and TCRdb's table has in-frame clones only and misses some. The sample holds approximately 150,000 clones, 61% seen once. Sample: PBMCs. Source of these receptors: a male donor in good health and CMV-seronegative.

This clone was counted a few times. The CDR3 region has the DNA TGCAGCGTTGATAGGGGGGGGCATGGCTACACCTTC. This translates into CSVDRGGHGYTF. V gene TRBV29-1 combines with J gene TRBJ1-2, with TRBD1 as a possible D gene (6 bases). The CDR3 extends over 12 amino acids. CDR1 is SQVTM and CDR2 is ANQGSEA in the germline V gene. V shed 3 bases and J shed 6 bases, with 11 bases lying between them. Supplemented by reference TRBV29-1 and TRBJ1-2, the full variable domain reads SAVISQKPSRDICQRGTSLTIQCQVDSQVTMMFWYRQQPGQSLTLIATANQGSEATYESGFVIDKFPISRPNLTFSTLTVSNMSPEDSSIYLCSVDRGGHGYTFGSGTRLTVV.

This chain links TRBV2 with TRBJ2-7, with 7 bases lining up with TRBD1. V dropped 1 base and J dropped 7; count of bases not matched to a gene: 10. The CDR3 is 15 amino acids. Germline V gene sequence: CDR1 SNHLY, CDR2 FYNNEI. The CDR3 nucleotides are TGTGCCAGCAGTGAAGAGACAGGGACCAGCGGAGAGCAGTACTTC. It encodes CASSEETGTSGEQYF.

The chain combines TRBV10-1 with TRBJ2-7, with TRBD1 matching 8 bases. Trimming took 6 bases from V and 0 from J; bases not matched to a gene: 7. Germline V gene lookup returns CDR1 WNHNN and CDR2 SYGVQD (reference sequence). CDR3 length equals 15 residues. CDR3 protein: CASSRGQGSSYEQYF. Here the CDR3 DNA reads TGCGCCAGCAGCCGCGGACAGGGTAGCTCCTACGAGCAGTACTTC.

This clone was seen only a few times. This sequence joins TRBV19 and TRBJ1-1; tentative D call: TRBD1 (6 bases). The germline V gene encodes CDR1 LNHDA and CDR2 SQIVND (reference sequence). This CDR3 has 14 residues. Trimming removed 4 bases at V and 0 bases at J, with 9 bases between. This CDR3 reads CASSRQELNTEAFF. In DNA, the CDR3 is TGTGCCAGTAGTAGACAGGAATTGAACACTGAAGCTTTCTTT.

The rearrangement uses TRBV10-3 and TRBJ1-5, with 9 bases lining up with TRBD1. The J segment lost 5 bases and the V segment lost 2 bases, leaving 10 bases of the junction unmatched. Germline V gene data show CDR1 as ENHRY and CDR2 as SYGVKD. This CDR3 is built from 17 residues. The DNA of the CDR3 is TGTGCCATCAGTGAGGTGGGGGGACAGGGCTTCGATCAGCCCCAGCATTTT. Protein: CAISEVGGQGFDQPQHF.

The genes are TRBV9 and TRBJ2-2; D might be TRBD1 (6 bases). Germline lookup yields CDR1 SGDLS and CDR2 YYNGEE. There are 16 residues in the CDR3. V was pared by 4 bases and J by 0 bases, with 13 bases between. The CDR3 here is CASSTRQAANTGELFF. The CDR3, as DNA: TGTGCCAGCAGCACCCGACAGGCCGCGAACACCGGGGAGCTGTTTTTT.

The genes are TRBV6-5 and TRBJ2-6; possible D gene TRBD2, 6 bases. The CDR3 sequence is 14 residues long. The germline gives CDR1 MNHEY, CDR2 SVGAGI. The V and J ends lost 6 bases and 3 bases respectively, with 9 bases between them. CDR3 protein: CASSAGIGANVLTF. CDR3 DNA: TGTGCCAGCAGCGCGGGGATTGGGGCCAACGTCCTGACTTTC.

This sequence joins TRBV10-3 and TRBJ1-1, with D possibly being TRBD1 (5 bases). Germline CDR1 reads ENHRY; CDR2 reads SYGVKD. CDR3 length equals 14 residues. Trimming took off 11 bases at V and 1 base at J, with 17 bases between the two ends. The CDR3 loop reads CAANTVDRNTEAFF. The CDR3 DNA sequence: TGTGCCGCAAATACCGTCGACAGGAACACTGAAGCTTTCTTT.

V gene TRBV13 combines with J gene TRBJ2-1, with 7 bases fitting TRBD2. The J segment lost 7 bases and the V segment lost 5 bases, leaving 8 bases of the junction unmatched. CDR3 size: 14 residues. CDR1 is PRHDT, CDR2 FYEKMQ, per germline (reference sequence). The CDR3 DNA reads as TGTGCCAGCAGCCCTAGGCTAGCGGTTAATGAGCAGTTCTTC. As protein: CASSPRLAVNEQFF.

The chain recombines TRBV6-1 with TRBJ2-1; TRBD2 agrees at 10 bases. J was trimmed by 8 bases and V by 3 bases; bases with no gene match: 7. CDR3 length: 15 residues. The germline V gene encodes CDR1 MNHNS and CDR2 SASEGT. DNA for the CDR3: TGTGCCAGCAGTGAGTCTAGCGGGGGCTGGGATGAGCAGTTCTTC. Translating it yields CASSESSGGWDEQFF.

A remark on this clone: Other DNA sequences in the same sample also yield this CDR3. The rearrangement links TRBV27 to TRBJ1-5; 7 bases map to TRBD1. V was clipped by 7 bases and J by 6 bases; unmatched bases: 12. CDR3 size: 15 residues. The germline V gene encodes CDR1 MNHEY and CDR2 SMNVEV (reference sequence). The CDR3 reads CASTTFHRGFQPQHF. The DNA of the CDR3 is TGTGCCAGCACAACCTTTCACAGGGGATTTCAGCCCCAGCATTTT.

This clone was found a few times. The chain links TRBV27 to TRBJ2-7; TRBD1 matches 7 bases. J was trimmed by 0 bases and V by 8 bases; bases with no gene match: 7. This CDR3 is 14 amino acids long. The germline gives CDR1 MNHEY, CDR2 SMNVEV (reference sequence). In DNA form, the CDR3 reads TGTGCCAGCGCGGACAGGCCGAGCTCCTACGAGCAGTACTTC. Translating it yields CASADRPSSYEQYF.

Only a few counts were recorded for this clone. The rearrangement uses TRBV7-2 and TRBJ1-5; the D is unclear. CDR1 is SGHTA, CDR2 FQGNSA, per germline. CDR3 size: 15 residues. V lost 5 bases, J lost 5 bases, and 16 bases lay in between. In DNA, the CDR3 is TGTGCCAGCAGCAGAAAAGGAGACTCTTATCAGCCCCAGCATTTT. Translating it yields CASSRKGDSYQPQHF.

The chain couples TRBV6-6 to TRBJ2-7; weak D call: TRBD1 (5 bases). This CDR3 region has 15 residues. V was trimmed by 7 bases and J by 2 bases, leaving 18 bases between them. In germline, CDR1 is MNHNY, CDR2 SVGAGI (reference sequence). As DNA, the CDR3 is TGTGCCAGCATCTCCGACAGTTCCCGGGCCTACGAGCAGTACTTC. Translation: CASISDSSRAYEQYF.

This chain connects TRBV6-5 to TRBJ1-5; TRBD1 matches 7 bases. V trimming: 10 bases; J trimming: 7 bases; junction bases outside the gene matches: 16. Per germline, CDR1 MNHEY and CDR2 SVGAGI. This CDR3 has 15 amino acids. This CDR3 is CATSIQQGNGQPQHF. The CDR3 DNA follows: TGTGCCACCTCAATCCAACAGGGGAACGGGCAGCCCCAGCATTTT.

CDR3 protein: CASSPPDRGRDEQYF. DNA of the CDR3: TGTGCCAGCTCACCACCCGACAGGGGGCGGGATGAGCAGTACTTC. V is TRBV18 and J is TRBJ2-7, with 10 bases fitting TRBD1. Per the germline V gene, CDR1 is KGHSH and CDR2 is LQKENI. V dropped 0 bases and J dropped 7; count of bases not matched to a gene: 6. The CDR3 is made up of 15 amino acids.